This T cell receptor (beta chain) was sequenced during a study of immune evolution from preneoplasia to lung adenocarcinoma. General study findings and limits: Normal lung had highest clonality; later lesions appeared denser, more diverse.

As for this clone: Its cognate antigen is unknown.

Resections took place in Japan or China from the mid-2010s to the late 2010s. The CDR3 runs 12 residues. Germline V lookup: CDR1 LNHDA, CDR2 SQIVND (reference sequence). The V gene lost 1 base and the J gene lost 7 bases, with 6 bases spanning the gap. The assay was immunoSEQ multiplex PCR, and TCRdb's table has in-frame clones only and misses some. The sample includes around 5,700 clones, about 80% of them seen just once. This TCR came from a donor older than 65 with lung adenocarcinoma. Sequencing was done on a sample of FFPE lung adenocarcinoma in situ tissue. The rearrangement joins TRBV19 to TRBJ2-3; D call uncertain. The DNA of the CDR3 is TGTGCCAGTAGTATAGGTCCATATACGCAGTATTTT. Its translation is CASSIGPYTQYF. Full variable domain (missing parts from reference TRBV19 and TRBJ2-3): DGGITQSPKYLFRKEGQNVTLSCEQNLNHDAMYWYRQDPGQGLRLIYYSQIVNDFQKGDIAEGYSVSREKKESFPLTVTSAQKNPTAFYLCASSIGPYTQYFGPGTRLTVL.